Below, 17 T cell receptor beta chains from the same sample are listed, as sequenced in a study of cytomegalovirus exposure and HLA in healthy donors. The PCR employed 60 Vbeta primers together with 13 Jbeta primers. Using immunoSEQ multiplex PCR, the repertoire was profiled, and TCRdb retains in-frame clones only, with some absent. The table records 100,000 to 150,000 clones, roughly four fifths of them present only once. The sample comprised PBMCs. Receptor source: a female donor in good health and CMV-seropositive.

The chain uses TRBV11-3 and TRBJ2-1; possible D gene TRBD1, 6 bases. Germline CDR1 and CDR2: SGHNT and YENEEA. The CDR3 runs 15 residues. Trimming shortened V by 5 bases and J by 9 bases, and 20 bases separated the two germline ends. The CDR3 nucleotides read TGTGCCAGCAGCAAGACTGGGGCAGGGGCCGGTGAGCAGTTCTTC. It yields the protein CASSKTGAGAGEQFF.

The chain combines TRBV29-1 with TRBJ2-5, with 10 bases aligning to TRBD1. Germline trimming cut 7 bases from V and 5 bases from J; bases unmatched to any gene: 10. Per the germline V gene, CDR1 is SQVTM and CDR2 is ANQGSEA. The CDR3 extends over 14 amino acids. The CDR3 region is CSAGGTGEWETQYF. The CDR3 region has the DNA TGCAGCGCCGGGGGGACAGGGGAATGGGAGACCCAGTACTTC.

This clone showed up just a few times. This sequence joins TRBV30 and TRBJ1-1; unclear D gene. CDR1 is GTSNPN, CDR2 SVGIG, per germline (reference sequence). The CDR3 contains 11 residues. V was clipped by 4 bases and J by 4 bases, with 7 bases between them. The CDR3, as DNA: TGTGCCTGGATCGGAGGCACTGAAGCTTTCTTT. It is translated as CAWIGGTEAFF. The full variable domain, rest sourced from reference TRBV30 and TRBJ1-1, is SQTIHQWPATLVQPVGSPLSLECTVEGTSNPNLYWYRQAAGRGLQLLFYSVGIGQISSEVPQNLSASRPQDRQFILSSKKLLLSDSGFYLCAWIGGTEAFFGQGTRLTVV.

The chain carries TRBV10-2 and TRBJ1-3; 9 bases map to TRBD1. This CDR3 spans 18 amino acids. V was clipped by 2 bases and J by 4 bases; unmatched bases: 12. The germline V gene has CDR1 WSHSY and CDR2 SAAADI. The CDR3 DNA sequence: TGCGCCAGCAGTGAGACGGGCTTTAACAGGGGGCTCGGAAACACCATATATTTT. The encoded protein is CASSETGFNRGLGNTIYF.

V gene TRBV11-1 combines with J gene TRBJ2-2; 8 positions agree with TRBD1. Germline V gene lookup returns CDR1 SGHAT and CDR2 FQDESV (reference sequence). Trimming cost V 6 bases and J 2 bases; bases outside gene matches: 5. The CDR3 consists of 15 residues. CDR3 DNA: TGTGCCAGCAGTCTGACAGGGGATAACACCGGGGAGCTGTTTTTT. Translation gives CASSLTGDNTGELFF.

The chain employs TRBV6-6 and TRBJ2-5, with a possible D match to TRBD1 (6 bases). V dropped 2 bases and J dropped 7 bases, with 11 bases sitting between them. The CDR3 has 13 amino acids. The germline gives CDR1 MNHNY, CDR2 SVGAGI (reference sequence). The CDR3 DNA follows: TGTGCCAGCAGTTACCCAGGGGATTTGACCCAGTACTTC. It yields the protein CASSYPGDLTQYF.

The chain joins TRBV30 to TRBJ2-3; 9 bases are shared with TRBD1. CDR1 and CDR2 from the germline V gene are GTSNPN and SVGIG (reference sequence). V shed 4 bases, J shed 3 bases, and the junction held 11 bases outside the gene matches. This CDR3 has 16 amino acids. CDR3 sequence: CAWTLQGAMWTDTQYF. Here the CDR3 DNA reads TGTGCCTGGACCCTACAGGGGGCGATGTGGACAGATACGCAGTATTTT.

The CDR3 sequence: CASSDSDRGGHQPQHF. For the CDR3, the DNA is TGTGCCAGCAGTGACTCAGACAGGGGAGGTCATCAGCCCCAGCATTTT. The J gene is TRBJ1-5, the V gene TRBV25-1; TRBD1 matches 8 bases. J gave up 5 bases and V 3 bases, and 9 bases lay outside the gene matches. The germline gives CDR1 MGHDK, CDR2 SYGVNS. The CDR3 is made up of 16 amino acids.

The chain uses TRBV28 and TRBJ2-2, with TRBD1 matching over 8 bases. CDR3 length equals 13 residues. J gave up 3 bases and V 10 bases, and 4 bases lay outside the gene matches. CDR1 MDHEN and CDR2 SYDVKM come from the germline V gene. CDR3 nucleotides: TGTGCCACCTTGACAGGGGACACCGGGGAGCTGTTTTTT. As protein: CATLTGDTGELFF. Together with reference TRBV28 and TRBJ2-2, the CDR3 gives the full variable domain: DVKVTQSSRYLVKRTGEKVFLECVQDMDHENMFWYRQDPGLGLRLIYFSYDVKMKEKGDIPEGYSVSREKKERFSLILESASTNQTSMYLCATLTGDTGELFFGEGSRLTVL.

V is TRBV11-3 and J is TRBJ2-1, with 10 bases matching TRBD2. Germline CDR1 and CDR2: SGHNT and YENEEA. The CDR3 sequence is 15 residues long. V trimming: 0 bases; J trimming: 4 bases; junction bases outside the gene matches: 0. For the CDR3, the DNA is TGTGCCAGCAGCTTAGAACTAGCGGGATACAATGAGCAGTTCTTC. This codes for CASSLELAGYNEQFF.

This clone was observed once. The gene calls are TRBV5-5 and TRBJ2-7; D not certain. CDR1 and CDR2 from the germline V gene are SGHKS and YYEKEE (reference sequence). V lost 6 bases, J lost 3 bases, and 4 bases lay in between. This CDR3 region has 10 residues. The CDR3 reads CASNNYEQYF. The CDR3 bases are TGTGCCAGCAACAACTACGAGCAGTACTTC. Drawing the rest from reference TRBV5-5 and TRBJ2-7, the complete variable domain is DAGVTQSPTHLIKTRGQQVTLRCSPISGHKSVSWYQQVLGQGPQFIFQYYEKEERGRGNFPDRFSARQFPNYSSELNVNALLLGDSALYLCASNNYEQYFGPGTRLTVT.

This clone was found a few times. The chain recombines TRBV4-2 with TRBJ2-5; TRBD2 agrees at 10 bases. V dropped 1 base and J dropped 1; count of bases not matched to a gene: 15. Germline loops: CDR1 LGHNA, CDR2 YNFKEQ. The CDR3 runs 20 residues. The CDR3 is CASSQGSGGAVQLVQETQYF. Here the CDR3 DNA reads TGTGCCAGCAGCCAAGGAAGCGGGGGGGCGGTCCAACTCGTCCAAGAGACCCAGTACTTC.

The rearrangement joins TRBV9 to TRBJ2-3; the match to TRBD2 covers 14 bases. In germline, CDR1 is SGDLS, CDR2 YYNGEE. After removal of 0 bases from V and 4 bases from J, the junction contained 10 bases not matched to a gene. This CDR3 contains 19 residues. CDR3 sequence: CASSVGDGTSGSSPDTQYF. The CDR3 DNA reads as TGTGCCAGCAGCGTAGGGGACGGGACTAGCGGGAGTAGTCCAGATACGCAGTATTTT.

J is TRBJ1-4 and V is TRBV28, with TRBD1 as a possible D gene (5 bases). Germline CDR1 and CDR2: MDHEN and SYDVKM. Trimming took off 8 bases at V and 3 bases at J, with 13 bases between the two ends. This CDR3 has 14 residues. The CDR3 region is CASGAGGSNEKLFF. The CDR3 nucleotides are TGTGCCAGCGGGGCTGGGGGGTCTAATGAAAAACTGTTTTTT.

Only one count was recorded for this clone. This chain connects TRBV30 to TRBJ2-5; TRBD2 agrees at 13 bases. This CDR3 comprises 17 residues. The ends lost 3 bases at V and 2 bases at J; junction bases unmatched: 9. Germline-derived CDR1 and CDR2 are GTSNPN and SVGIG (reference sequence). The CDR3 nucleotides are TGTGCCTGGAGCCTAAGCTGGACTAGCGGGGGACAAGAGACCCAGTACTTC. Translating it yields CAWSLSWTSGGQETQYF.

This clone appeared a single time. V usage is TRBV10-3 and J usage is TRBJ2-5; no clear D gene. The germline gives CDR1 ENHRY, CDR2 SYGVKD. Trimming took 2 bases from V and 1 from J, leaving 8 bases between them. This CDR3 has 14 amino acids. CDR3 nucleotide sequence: TGTGCCATCAGTGAGACGGGTTTCCAAGAGACCCAGTACTTC. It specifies CAISETGFQETQYF.

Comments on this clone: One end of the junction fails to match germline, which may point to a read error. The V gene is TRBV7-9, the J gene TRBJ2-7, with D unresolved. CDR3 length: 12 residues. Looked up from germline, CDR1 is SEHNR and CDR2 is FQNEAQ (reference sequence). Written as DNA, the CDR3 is TGTGCCAGCAGCTTAATCTCCCACGAGCAGTACTTC. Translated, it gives CASSLISHEQYF.